This entry concerns a single T cell receptor (beta chain). Antigen: not known. Produced via immunoSEQ multiplex PCR; TCRdb's table is partial and in-frame only. The sample holds 150,000 to 200,000 clones, approximately 91% seen once. The germline gives CDR1 LNHDA, CDR2 SQIVND (reference sequence). The CDR3 has 16 residues. J gave up 1 base and V 2 bases, and 5 bases lay outside the gene matches. The sample comes from a study of cytotoxic CD8 clonotypes in ibrutinib-treated CLL. Findings of the study overall: With treatment, public clonotypes, which were uncommon, either contracted or remained stable.

The J gene is TRBJ1-5, the V gene TRBV19; 7 bases line up with TRBD1. The sequences come from PBMCs, collected at disease progression, from a patient treated with ibrutinib. This clonotype was sampled from a human donor with chronic lymphocytic leukemia. The CDR3 protein is CASSIRPGGSNQPQHF. CDR3 DNA sequence: TGTGCCAGTAGTATAAGGCCAGGGGGGAGCAATCAGCCCCAGCATTTT.